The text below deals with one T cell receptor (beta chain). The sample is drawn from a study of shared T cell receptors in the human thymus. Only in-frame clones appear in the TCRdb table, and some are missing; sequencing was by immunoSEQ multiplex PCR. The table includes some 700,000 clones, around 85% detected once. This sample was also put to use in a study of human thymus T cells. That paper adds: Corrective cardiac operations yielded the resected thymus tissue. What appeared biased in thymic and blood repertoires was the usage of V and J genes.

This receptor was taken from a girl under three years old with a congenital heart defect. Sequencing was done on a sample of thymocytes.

Here the CDR3 reads CASSIDTIDRPNQPQHF. The CDR3 nucleotides are TGTGCCAGTAGTATAGATACGATAGACAGGCCCAATCAGCCCCAGCATTTT. The gene calls are TRBV19 and TRBJ1-5; tentative D call: TRBD1 (6 bases). The CDR3 spans 17 residues. Germline values: CDR1 LNHDA, CDR2 SQIVND (reference sequence). Trimming removed 0 bases from V and 3 bases from J, with 15 bases in between.